This T cell receptor (beta chain) was profiled in a study of cytotoxic CD8 clonotypes in ibrutinib-treated CLL. Study results and caveats: Public clonotypes, an uncommon group, contracted or remained stable on treatment.

Concerning this clone: Its antigen is currently unknown.

This CDR3 has 19 amino acids. Germline V gives CDR1 SGHAT, CDR2 FQNNGV. The V gene end was trimmed by 1 base and the J gene end by 8 bases; junction bases not matched to a gene: 11. Sequencing used immunoSEQ multiplex PCR; TCRdb keeps in-frame clones, though not all of them. Found here are 150,000 or so clones, 79% of them singletons; the top ten hold 10% to 15%. The chain has TRBV11-2 and TRBJ2-1; 16 bases agree with TRBD2. The sample consisted of PBMCs, taken after 12 months of ibrutinib treatment. This sequence was found in a human donor with chronic lymphocytic leukemia. DNA of the CDR3: TGTGCCAGCAGCTTAGGCCTCCTTAGGGGACTAGCGGGAGGGCATGAGCAGTTCTTC. Translated: CASSLGLLRGLAGGHEQFF.